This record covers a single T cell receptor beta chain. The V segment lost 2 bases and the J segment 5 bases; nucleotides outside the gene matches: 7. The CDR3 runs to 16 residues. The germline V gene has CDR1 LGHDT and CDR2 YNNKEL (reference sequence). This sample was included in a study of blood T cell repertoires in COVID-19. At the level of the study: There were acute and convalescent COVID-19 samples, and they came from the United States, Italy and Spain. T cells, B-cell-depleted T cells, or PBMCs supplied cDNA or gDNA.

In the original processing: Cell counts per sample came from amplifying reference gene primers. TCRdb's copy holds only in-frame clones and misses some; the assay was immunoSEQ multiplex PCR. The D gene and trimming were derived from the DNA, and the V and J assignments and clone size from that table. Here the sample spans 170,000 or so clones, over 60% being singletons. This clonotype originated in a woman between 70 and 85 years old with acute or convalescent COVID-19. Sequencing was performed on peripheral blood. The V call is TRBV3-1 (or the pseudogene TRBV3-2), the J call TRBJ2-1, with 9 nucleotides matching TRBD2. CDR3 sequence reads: CASSQSLAGTNNEQFF. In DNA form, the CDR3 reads TGTGCCAGCAGCCAATCTCTAGCGGGGACAAACAATGAGCAGTTCTTC.